Below, one TCR beta chain is given with its context. It lacks a known antigen. One base away there is no much larger clone; base qualities are not given. This record comes from a study of cytomegalovirus exposure and HLA in healthy donors listed by TCRdb under 2017. Regarding the study in general: In an earlier analysis of around 540 of the donors, around 290 Gb of sequence data and roughly 100 million unique TCR beta sequences from about 179 million T cells were reported. An early release that covered roughly 600 HLA-typed donors contained about 300 gigabases of sequencing data and tens of millions of unique TCR sequences. The genetic ancestry cluster associated with self-reported Caucasian donors included 70% to 85% of the roughly 400 genotyped donors. The study aimed to test whether signatures of past pathogen exposure could be identified by cataloging public T cell receptors. The T cell repertoires of around 670 subjects were profiled by immunosequencing and related to cytomegalovirus serostatus. Along with the roughly 670-subject first cohort, a separate validation cohort of more than 90 different subjects was used. High-throughput TCR immunosequencing, statistical association of individual TCRs with disease status, and machine learning were combined to predict cytomegalovirus infection status. In a later analysis, previously published TCR beta repertoires from about 640 donors were re-analyzed and high-resolution HLA genotyping was added so that TCR occurrence patterns could be studied. In the later analysis, no new phenotypic data were used to find candidate immune exposures; instead, reliance was placed on TCR beta sequences and their occurrence across donors. An earlier analysis of 587 of the donors used high-throughput TCR beta sequencing to judge whether each TCR beta V gene segment behaved as functional or pseudogenic. Donor age, sex, ethnicity and CMV serostatus were collected together with the repertoire data. Genome-wide SNP genotypes for about three fifths of the roughly 670 donors were used in a later genetic analysis, which treated that subset as a discovery cohort. Every discovery cohort repertoire had been produced on one sequencing platform. HLA typing covered class I and class II loci at four-digit resolution. Typing coverage differed by locus: A, B, C, DRB1 and DQB1 were typed in about 620-630 donors, DQA1 in roughly 510, DPA1 in some 570, and DPB1 in 450 to 480. Because of strong linkage in the cohort, roughly five DR-DQ haplotypes were treated as single units for association and clustering. Across around 400 genotyped donors of the cohort, an average of roughly 250,000 unique TCR beta nucleotide sequences per donor were sequenced, and around 20% of those sequences were non-productive.

The library relied on the immunoSEQ multiplex PCR assay. A mixture of 60 forward primers for TCR Vbeta segments and 13 reverse primers for TCR Jbeta segments was used in the multiplex PCR. The CDR3 region of rearranged TCR beta genes was amplified from genomic DNA with a multiplex PCR assay. Amplified TCR beta libraries were sequenced as 87-base-pair reads on the Illumina HiSeq System. The original pipeline was this. In a later analysis, roughly 80 million unique TCR beta chains were counted across the 500 to 700 repertoires, and about 9.9 million of these chains were shared by at least two donors. To remove PCR and sequencing errors, raw reads were error-corrected and collapsed into unique sequences using a nearest-neighbor algorithm that merged closely related sequences. V, D and J gene segments were assigned by aligning CDR3 sequences to IMGT reference sequences. For a sequence to be retained, a match of at least six nucleotides was required to both a V gene segment and a J gene segment. A rearrangement counted as productive if the CDR3 had no stop codons and remained in frame with V and J, and every other rearrangement counted as non-productive. Following IMGT convention, CDR3 was defined as the stretch from the second conserved V-encoded cysteine to the conserved J-encoded phenylalanine. The earlier analysis of roughly 590 of the donors excluded sequences that lacked an unambiguous match to a single V gene segment. In an earlier analysis of roughly 600 of the donors, a V segment was called functional when productive rearrangements were above 56.7%, and segregating when the standard deviation between donors exceeded 5%. A statistical classification framework was developed to diagnose cytomegalovirus status using the catalog of TCR beta chain sequences. V and J gene assignment, in a later analysis, came from comparing TCR nucleotide sequences with IMGT/GENE-DB human TR gene sequences. The TCRdist pipeline was used in a later analysis to assign CDR3 sequences and most-parsimonious VDJ recombination scenarios. In a later analysis, each TCR beta chain was defined by its CDR3 amino acid sequence together with its V-gene family, and reads without a unique V-gene family were excluded. In a later analysis, several hundred highly shared, low-generation-probability nucleotide sequences were removed to address suspected cross-contamination and a sequencing artifact. In a later analysis, a clonal expansion index for each public chain was calculated from normalized within-repertoire ranks of inferred template counts. A later analysis computed generation probabilities with a VDJ recombination model fitted to out-of-frame rearrangements, and checked the results against IGoR. In a later analysis, TCR-TCR, TCR-HLA and TCR-CMV co-occurrence was scored with hypergeometric tests, and a repertoire-size bias correction was applied to TCR pairs. False discovery rates were estimated in a later analysis by permuting HLA or CMV assignments 20 times. A later analysis grouped co-occurring TCRs with DBSCAN, adding TCRdist sequence similarity when clustering within HLA-allele-positive subsets. Repertoires with fewer than 30,000 or more than 120,000 public chains were left out of co-occurrence clustering, as were about 5 repertoires with anomalous nucleotide sharing. TCRdb holds this immuneACCESS table with in-frame rearrangements only. Some clones are missing; in checked studies, unresolved V genes explain under half, and the rest has no known cause. V, J and clone size are taken as reported in that table, and D and trimming were inferred from the DNA itself. In this sample the table shows 110,000 to 150,000 clones, around 80% of which occur a single time. Of the sample, around 5% is held by the ten largest clones.

CDR1 and CDR2 are drawn from the germline V gene: MNHNS, SASEGT. Trimming at the junction amounts to 6 bases on V and 9 bases on J, and the germline ends lie 19 bases apart. From the cysteine up to the phenylalanine, the CDR3 has a length of 14 residues. The kept DNA is CDR3 alone, 42 bases in frame from the first base. The cohort was made up of approximately 670 healthy bone marrow donors. At the time of sampling, all cohort members were nominally healthy, though unrecorded immune exposures were likely present. The donor tested CMV seronegative, placing the donor among the 300 to 400 seronegative members of the cohort. Every donor gave a peripheral blood sample, and the peripheral blood mononuclear cells from that sample were used for TCR beta sequencing. The Qiagen DNeasy Blood Extraction Kit was used to extract genomic DNA from the blood cell samples. Points the paper makes about the study in general: Broadly in line with IMGT annotations, most TCR beta V segments showed up in productive rearrangements about 90% or about 30% of the time in an earlier analysis of around 550 of the donors. A later analysis found that HLA-associated TCR beta chains were more clonally expanded and had lower generation probabilities than equally common non-associated chains. Compared with the 666-donor mean, donors in an Asian-associated ancestry cluster had fewer N-insertions in productive TCRs, according to a later genetic analysis. When HLA alleles, especially DR and DQ, strongly co-occurred, TCR associations were difficult to assign to individual alleles. In a later analysis, 15,000 to 20,000 TCR beta sequences were associated with specific HLA alleles at a false discovery rate of 0.05. Only TCR beta chains were sequenced in this cohort, and the absence of alpha or paired-chain data limited detectable features. The presence/absence analyses assumed that sequencing depth was roughly uniform across donors, and that assumption may not be true. The 87-base-pair reads could not distinguish some IMGT-functional V segments, including TRBV6-2 and TRBV6-3, so those segments were excluded. A cluster of highly shared sequence variants was judged likely to represent a technical artifact of the sequencing pipeline. In both the original and validation cohorts, the classifier was reported to diagnose cytomegalovirus status with high specificity and sensitivity. Most TCR sequences were observed very rarely across donors, whereas some public TCRs were present in many individuals. A later genetic analysis associated a missense DCLRE1C variant with V-gene and J-gene trimming of TCR beta chains, and an independent cohort replicated the association. Most CMV-associated TCR beta chains appeared to be HLA-restricted in a later analysis, and the HLA associations seemed to be driven largely by CMV exposure. Seventeen rarely observed V segments, including chromosome 9 orphons, were excluded from the earlier analysis of approximately 500 of the donors because counts were too low. Linkage disequilibrium might explain the correlated functional status among segregating V segments, but an unknown experimental factor could not be excluded. Several of the top co-occurrence clusters appeared to be linked to parvovirus B19, influenza, CMV and Epstein-Barr virus, according to a later analysis. In vitro tests confirmed that a few of the cytomegalovirus-associated TCR beta chains recognize cytomegalovirus antigens. A further reported finding was that TCR beta sequences accurately predicted the HLA-A and HLA-B alleles for most subjects in the first cohort. Immune exposure information for the cohort was limited to CMV serostatus. Because HLA typing was unavailable for some donors at each locus, only the typed subset was used in association tests. The study listed 150 to 200 TCR beta chains as associated with cytomegalovirus. In a later analysis, TCR association rates were found to vary across HLA loci, with the most associated TCRs seen for DRB1 alleles and the fewest for HLA-C alleles. The authors suggested that the approach could potentially be generalized to other disease states and immunological phenotypes.

Here the chain combines TRBV6-1 and TRBJ2-3; the D gene is not confidently resolved. Sample: PBMCs. This clonotype was obtained from a male donor in good health and CMV-seronegative. CDR3 protein: CASSLPDGSRTQYF. At the DNA level, the sequence is TGTGCCAGCAGCCTCCCCGACGGCTCGCGGACGCAGTATTTT.